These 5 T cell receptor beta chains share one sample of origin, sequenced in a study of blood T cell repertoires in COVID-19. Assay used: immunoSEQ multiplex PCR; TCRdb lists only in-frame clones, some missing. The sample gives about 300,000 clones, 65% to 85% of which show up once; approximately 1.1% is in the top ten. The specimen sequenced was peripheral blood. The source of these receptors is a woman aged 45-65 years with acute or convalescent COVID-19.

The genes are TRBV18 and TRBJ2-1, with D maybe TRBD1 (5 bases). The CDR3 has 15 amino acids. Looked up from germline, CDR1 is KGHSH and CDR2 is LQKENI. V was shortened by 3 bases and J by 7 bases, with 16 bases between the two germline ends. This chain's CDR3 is CASSPLGAISNEQFF. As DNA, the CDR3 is TGTGCCAGCTCACCTTTAGGGGCGATTTCTAATGAGCAGTTCTTC. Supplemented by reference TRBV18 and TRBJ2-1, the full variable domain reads NAGVMQNPRHLVRRRGQEARLRCSPMKGHSHVYWYRQLPEEGLKFMVYLQKENIIDESGMPKERFSAEFPKEGPSILRIQQVVRGDSAAYFCASSPLGAISNEQFFGPGTRLTVL.

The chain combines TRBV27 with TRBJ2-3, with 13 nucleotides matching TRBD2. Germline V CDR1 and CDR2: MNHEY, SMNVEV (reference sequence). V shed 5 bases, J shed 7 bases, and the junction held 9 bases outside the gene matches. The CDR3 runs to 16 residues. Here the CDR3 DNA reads TGTGCCAGCAGTCCCCCAGGGACTAGCGGGGCCCATACGCAGTATTTT. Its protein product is CASSPPGTSGAHTQYF.

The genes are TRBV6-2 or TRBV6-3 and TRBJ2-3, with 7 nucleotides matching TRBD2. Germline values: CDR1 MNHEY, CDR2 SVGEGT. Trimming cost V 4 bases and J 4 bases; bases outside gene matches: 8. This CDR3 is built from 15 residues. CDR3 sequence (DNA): TGTGCCAGCAGTTTCCCGCGGGGGATGGCAGATACGCAGTATTTT. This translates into CASSFPRGMADTQYF.

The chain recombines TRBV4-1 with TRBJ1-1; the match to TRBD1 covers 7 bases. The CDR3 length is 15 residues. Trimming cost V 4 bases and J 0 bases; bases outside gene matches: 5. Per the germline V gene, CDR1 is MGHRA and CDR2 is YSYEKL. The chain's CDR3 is CASSPEGGMNTEAFF. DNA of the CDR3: TGCGCCAGCAGCCCCGAAGGGGGCATGAACACTGAAGCTTTCTTT.

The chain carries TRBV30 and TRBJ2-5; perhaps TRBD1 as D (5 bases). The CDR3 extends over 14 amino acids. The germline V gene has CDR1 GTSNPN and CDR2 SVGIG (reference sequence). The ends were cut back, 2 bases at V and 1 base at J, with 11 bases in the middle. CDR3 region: CAWSSKGAQETQYF. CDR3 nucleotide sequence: TGTGCCTGGAGTAGCAAAGGGGCCCAAGAGACCCAGTACTTC.